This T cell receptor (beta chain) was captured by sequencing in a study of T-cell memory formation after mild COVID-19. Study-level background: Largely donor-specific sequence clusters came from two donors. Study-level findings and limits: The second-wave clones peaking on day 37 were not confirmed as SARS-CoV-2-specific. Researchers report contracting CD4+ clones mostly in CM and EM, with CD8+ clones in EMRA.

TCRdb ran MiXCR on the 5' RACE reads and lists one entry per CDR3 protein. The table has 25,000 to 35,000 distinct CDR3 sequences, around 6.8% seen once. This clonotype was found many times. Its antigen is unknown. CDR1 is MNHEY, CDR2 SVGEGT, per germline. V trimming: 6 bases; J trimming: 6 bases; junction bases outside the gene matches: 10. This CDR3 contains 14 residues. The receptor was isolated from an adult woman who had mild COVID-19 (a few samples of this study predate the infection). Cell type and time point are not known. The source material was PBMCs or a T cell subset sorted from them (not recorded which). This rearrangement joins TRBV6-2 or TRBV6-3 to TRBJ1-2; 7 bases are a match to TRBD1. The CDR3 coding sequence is TGTGCCAGCAGCAACAACCGGGACAGCGATGGCTACACCTTC. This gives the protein CASSNNRDSDGYTF.